This T cell receptor (beta chain) was captured by sequencing in a study of cytomegalovirus exposure and HLA in healthy donors. Clones were read by immunoSEQ multiplex PCR, and TCRdb kept only the in-frame ones, dropping some. This table holds more than 95,000 clones, roughly 93% found once. The germline gives CDR1 SGHDT, CDR2 YYEEEE. The CDR3 contains 15 residues. Trimming cost V 4 bases and J 2 bases; bases outside gene matches: 5. The sequenced sample was PBMCs. The genes are TRBV5-6 and TRBJ2-2; 7 nucleotides align to TRBD1. The receptor comes from a woman aged 18-35 years in good health and CMV-seronegative. CDR3 amino acids: CASSPWDRNTGELFF. The CDR3 DNA is TGTGCCAGCAGCCCCTGGGACAGAAACACCGGGGAGCTGTTTTTT.